These 28 T cell receptor beta chains originate from one sample sequenced in a study of T cells after yellow fever vaccination. Via MiXCR, TCRdb re-called the 5' RACE reads, giving one row per CDR3 protein. The sample records some 250,000 distinct CDR3 sequences, roughly 4% being singletons. Sequences were derived from PBMCs, sampled 15 days after the yellow fever booster vaccination. The origin of the receptors is a man aged 18 to 35 who received the YFV17D yellow fever vaccine.

V usage is TRBV5-1 and J usage is TRBJ1-2; 9 bases map to TRBD1. From germline, CDR1 is SGHRS and CDR2 YFSETQ. The CDR3 has 14 amino acids. V shed 7 bases, J shed 5 bases, and the junction held 9 bases outside the gene matches. This chain's CDR3 is CASGEGDRVYGYTF. The CDR3 DNA is TGCGCCAGCGGCGAAGGGGACAGGGTTTATGGCTACACCTTC.

The V call is TRBV20-1, the J call TRBJ1-1; 7 bases are shared with TRBD1. Germline V gene data show CDR1 as DFQATT and CDR2 as SNEGSKA (reference sequence). V shed 6 bases, J shed 1 base, and the junction held 8 bases outside the gene matches. This CDR3 spans 14 amino acids. In DNA, the CDR3 is TGCAGTGCCCCCCGCCGACAGGGGAACACTGAAGCTTTCTTT. Its protein product is CSAPRRQGNTEAFF.

V gene TRBV18 combines with J gene TRBJ1-2, with 9 bases matching TRBD1. CDR1 and CDR2 from the germline V gene are KGHSH and LQKENI. J was trimmed by 6 bases and V by 6 bases; bases with no gene match: 17. The CDR3 is made up of 17 amino acids. CDR3 amino acids: CASSRDNRDREGNGYTF. The CDR3 DNA is TGTGCCAGCTCGCGAGACAACCGGGACAGGGAAGGGAATGGCTACACCTTC. Using reference TRBV18 and TRBJ1-2 for the parts outside the CDR3, the full variable domain is NAGVMQNPRHLVRRRGQEARLRCSPMKGHSHVYWYRQLPEEGLKFMVYLQKENIIDESGMPKERFSAEFPKEGPSILRIQQVVRGDSAAYFCASSRDNRDREGNGYTFGSGTRLTVV.

This clonotype was recorded at least ten times. The V call is TRBV7-2, the J call TRBJ1-2; 8 bases match TRBD1. The CDR3 totals 15 residues. The J segment lost 0 bases and the V segment lost 5 bases, leaving 5 bases of the junction unmatched. Germline V gene sequence: CDR1 SGHTA, CDR2 FQGNSA. CDR3 residues: CASSPDRVTNYGYTF. CDR3 DNA sequence: TGTGCCAGCAGCCCGGACAGGGTTACTAACTATGGCTACACCTTC.

This clonotype was picked up many times. The V and J genes are TRBV27 and TRBJ1-5, with a tentative D call TRBD1 (6 bases). This CDR3 has 13 residues. Germline assignment: CDR1 MNHEY and CDR2 SMNVEV (reference sequence). V gave up 4 bases and J gave up 5 bases, with 9 bases separating them. The CDR3: CASSSGVHQPQHF. In DNA, the CDR3 is TGTGCCAGCAGTTCAGGGGTCCATCAGCCCCAGCATTTT.

With respect to this clonotype: A read error may account for a junction end that differs from germline. The chain carries TRBV24-1 and TRBJ2-3, with unresolved D. The CDR3 spans 9 residues. From germline, CDR1 is KGHDR and CDR2 SFDVKD. Written as DNA, the CDR3 is TGTGCTACCACAGATACGCAGTATTTT. It encodes CATTDTQYF.

This clonotype was counted at least ten times. This chain uses TRBV5-6 with TRBJ2-7; tentative D call: TRBD2 (5 bases). In germline, CDR1 is SGHDT, CDR2 YYEEEE. The CDR3 consists of 12 residues. CDR3 coding DNA: TGTGCCAGCAGCTCGGAGGCCAGCGTGACTGACGTC. It is translated as CASSSEASVTDV.

Only a few counts were recorded for this clonotype. The chain joins TRBV27 to TRBJ2-7; 14 bases map to TRBD2. The CDR3 runs 16 residues. Trimming removed 1 base from V and 3 bases from J; junction bases left unmatched: 2. The germline CDR1 and CDR2 sequences are MNHEY and SMNVEV (reference sequence). The CDR3 nucleotides are TGTGCCAGCAGTTTATTAGGGACTAGCGGGGGCTACGAGCAGTACTTC. This sequence encodes CASSLLGTSGGYEQYF.

This clonotype was counted ten times or more. J is TRBJ1-1 and V is TRBV6-2 or TRBV6-3; D is possibly TRBD1 (5 bases). The CDR3 runs to 14 residues. The V and J ends lost 5 bases and 1 base respectively, with 11 bases between them. Germline V gene sequence: CDR1 MNHEY, CDR2 SVGEGT. CDR3 amino acids: CASSGGAWNTEAFF. The CDR3 DNA reads as TGTGCCAGCAGTGGAGGGGCCTGGAACACTGAAGCTTTCTTT.

This clonotype was observed a handful of times. This chain connects TRBV5-5 to TRBJ2-3; unclear D gene. CDR1 and CDR2 (germline): SGHKS, YYEKEE (reference sequence). The CDR3 is 12 residues long. Trimming took off 5 bases at V and 4 bases at J, with 8 bases between the two ends. The CDR3 reads CASRPSADTQYF. CDR3 sequence (DNA): TGTGCCAGCAGGCCGAGCGCAGATACGCAGTATTTT. Full variable domain (remainder filled in from reference TRBV5-5 and TRBJ2-3): DAGVTQSPTHLIKTRGQQVTLRCSPISGHKSVSWYQQVLGQGPQFIFQYYEKEERGRGNFPDRFSARQFPNYSSELNVNALLLGDSALYLCASRPSADTQYFGPGTRLTVL.

In regard to this clonotype: A clone one base away is much larger, so this may be a read error. The CDR3 here is CASSYGGGHGYTF. CDR3 DNA sequence: TGTGCCAGCAGTTACGGGGGGGGTCATGGCTACACCTTC. V is TRBV6-6 and J is TRBJ1-2; weak D call: TRBD1 (5 bases). The CDR3 loop spans 13 amino acids. Germline CDR1 is MNHNY and CDR2 is SVGAGI (reference sequence). Trimming took off 2 bases at V and 6 bases at J, with 10 bases between the two ends.

This clonotype has at least ten counts. The V call is TRBV7-8, the J call TRBJ2-7; 10 bases are shared with TRBD1. The CDR3 runs 15 residues. The V gene end was trimmed by 4 bases and the J gene end by 3 bases; junction bases not matched to a gene: 6. Germline V gene lookup returns CDR1 SGHVS and CDR2 FQNEAQ. The CDR3 loop is CASSSIGDRGYEQYV. In DNA, the CDR3 is TGTGCCAGCAGCTCAATCGGGGACAGGGGCTACGAGCAGTACGTC.

The sample holds many counts of this clonotype. The chain is built from TRBV12-3 or TRBV12-4 and TRBJ2-6, with a possible D match to TRBD2 (7 bases). This CDR3 spans 18 amino acids. Trimming took off 6 bases at V and 0 bases at J, with 18 bases between the two ends. The CDR3 here is CASRPRWGGASGANVLTF. The CDR3 DNA reads TGTGCCAGCAGGCCGAGGTGGGGGGGGGCCTCTGGGGCCAACGTCCTGACTTTC.

Many counts were recorded for this clonotype. The chain couples TRBV6-5 to TRBJ1-2; D is perhaps TRBD1 (6 bases). The CDR3 runs 14 residues. Trimming left V 6 bases short and J 2 bases short, with 13 bases between. In germline, CDR1 is MNHEY, CDR2 SVGAGI. CDR3 bases: TGTGCCAGCAGGTTCAAGGACAGAAACTATGGCTACACCTTC. Residues: CASRFKDRNYGYTF.

There are many counts of this clonotype. The J gene is TRBJ1-2, the V gene TRBV27; D is possibly TRBD1 (6 bases). CDR1 MNHEY and CDR2 SMNVEV come from the germline V gene (reference sequence). The CDR3 has 18 amino acids. Trimming took off 0 bases at V and 2 bases at J, with 19 bases between the two ends. DNA for the CDR3: TGTGCCAGCAGTTTATCGGGGGCAGGTCCTGGTAGCAACTATGGCTACACCTTC. Its translation: CASSLSGAGPGSNYGYTF.

This clonotype was counted ten times or more. The chain carries TRBV5-1 and TRBJ2-3; 9 bases agree with TRBD2. The CDR3 totals 16 residues. Germline CDR1 and CDR2: SGHRS and YFSETQ. J was trimmed by 2 bases and V by 3 bases; bases with no gene match: 7. The CDR3 loop is CASSSWGGLATDTQYF. For the CDR3, the DNA is TGCGCCAGCAGCTCCTGGGGGGGACTAGCCACAGATACGCAGTATTTT.

This clonotype was counted at least ten times. The chain couples TRBV5-1 to TRBJ2-1, with D perhaps matching TRBD1 (6 bases). V lost 0 bases and J lost 0, with 10 bases in between. The germline gives CDR1 SGHRS, CDR2 YFSETQ. The CDR3 extends over 16 amino acids. CDR3 sequence (DNA): TGCGCCAGCAGCTTGGGGACAGACCCCTCCTACAATGAGCAGTTCTTC. It specifies CASSLGTDPSYNEQFF.

This clonotype was seen repeatedly, ten times or more. This chain joins TRBV6-5 and TRBJ1-1, with no clear D. There are 15 residues in the CDR3. The germline CDR1 and CDR2 sequences are MNHEY and SVGAGI. Deletions cut 6 bases from V and 6 bases from J, with 20 bases between. CDR3 DNA: TGTGCCAGCAGCCAAACGGCAGGATTGGTGTCTGAAGCTTTCTTT. Its translation is CASSQTAGLVSEAFF.

This clonotype was counted at least ten times. The V gene is TRBV11-3, the J gene TRBJ2-5, with D unresolved. Looked up from germline, CDR1 is SGHNT and CDR2 is YENEEA. The CDR3 sequence is 14 residues long. V was clipped by 4 bases and J by 5 bases, with 14 bases between them. The DNA of the CDR3 is TGTGCCAGCAGCTCCGCAGGAGTCGAGGAGACCCAGTACTTC. This codes for CASSSAGVEETQYF.

J is TRBJ2-7 and V is TRBV18, with no clear D. The CDR3 consists of 13 residues. V lost 6 bases and J 2 bases, leaving 11 bases between the germline ends. Germline V gene sequence: CDR1 KGHSH, CDR2 LQKENI. The CDR3 bases are TGTGCCAGCTCCTTGGCCTTAACCTACGAGCAGTACTTC. It encodes CASSLALTYEQYF.

This clonotype was counted ten times or more. The chain has TRBV6-5 and TRBJ1-1, with TRBD1 matching over 11 bases. This CDR3 is 13 amino acids long. From germline, CDR1 is MNHEY and CDR2 SVGAGI. With 6 bases clipped from V and 3 bases from J, the junction kept 0 bases outside the gene matches. CDR3 region: CASRGQGDTEAFF. The CDR3 bases are TGTGCCAGCAGGGGACAGGGGGACACTGAAGCTTTCTTT.

This clonotype was counted ten times or more. The genes are TRBV4-3 and TRBJ1-2; TRBD1 is a possible D gene (5 bases). Per germline, CDR1 LGHNA and CDR2 YSLEER. The CDR3 extends over 14 amino acids. Trimming removed 4 bases at V and 6 bases at J, with 15 bases between. The DNA for the CDR3 is TGCGCCAGCAGCCGTTCCGGGACTCCGGATGGCTACACCTTC. Residues: CASSRSGTPDGYTF.

In its sample, this clonotype was seen many times. V and J are TRBV12-3 or TRBV12-4 and TRBJ2-5, with 8 nucleotides matching TRBD2. The trim removed 5 bases at V and 6 bases at J, leaving 5 bases unmatched. The CDR3 extends over 13 amino acids. The CDR3 sequence: CASSARGEQTQYF. Written as DNA, the CDR3 is TGTGCCAGCAGTGCGCGGGGGGAGCAGACCCAGTACTTC.

This clonotype has a count of ten or more. The chain recombines TRBV30 with TRBJ2-5; weak D call: TRBD2 (5 bases). Germline V gene sequence: CDR1 GTSNPN, CDR2 SVGIG (reference sequence). V shed 5 bases and J shed 5 bases, with 21 bases lying between them. CDR3 length equals 15 residues. The CDR3 reads CAWSLVAGSWETQYF. For the CDR3, the DNA is TGTGCCTGGTCGTTAGTCGCGGGTTCTTGGGAGACCCAGTACTTC.

This clonotype has a count of ten or more. In DNA, the CDR3 is TGCGCCAGCAGCTTGATCGGGACGGGCACTGAAGCTTTCTTT. Translating gives CASSLIGTGTEAFF. V usage is TRBV5-1 and J usage is TRBJ1-1; possible D gene TRBD1, 5 bases. Germline loops: CDR1 SGHRS, CDR2 YFSETQ. The CDR3 totals 14 residues. Trimming left V 1 base short and J 4 bases short, with 11 bases between.

This clonotype has a count of ten or more. This chain links TRBV7-6 with TRBJ1-1; the D is unclear. The length of the CDR3 is 13 residues. V gave up 2 bases and J gave up 1 base, with 5 bases separating them. CDR1 and CDR2 (germline): SGHVS, FNYEAQ. The chain's CDR3 is CASSLSKNTEAFF. CDR3 in DNA: TGTGCCAGCAGCTTAAGCAAGAACACTGAAGCTTTCTTT.

In this sample, this clonotype turned up many times. This chain uses TRBV7-2 with TRBJ2-3, with D possibly being TRBD2 (6 bases). Trimming removed 5 bases from V and 2 bases from J, with 17 bases in between. The germline V gene encodes CDR1 SGHTA and CDR2 FQGNSA. CDR3 length equals 16 residues. The CDR3 sequence: CASSPWTGLLTDTQYF. The CDR3 DNA reads as TGTGCCAGCAGCCCGTGGACGGGACTTCTCACAGATACGCAGTATTTT.

The chain couples TRBV5-5 to TRBJ2-3; TRBD2 agrees at 12 bases. Germline V lookup: CDR1 SGHKS, CDR2 YYEKEE (reference sequence). The CDR3 spans 12 residues. V lost 2 bases, J lost 14 bases, and 3 bases stayed unmatched. The CDR3 here is CASSFLAGGPYF. The CDR3 DNA sequence: TGTGCCAGCAGCTTCCTAGCGGGGGGGCCGTATTTT.